This T cell receptor (beta chain) was sequenced for a study of T cell responses to AZD1222 COVID-19 vaccine. General study results and limits: Rises in breadth and depth of Spike-specific TCRs came after two AZD1222 doses. White British donors predominated, females outnumbered males, and clonal diversity was possibly underestimated.

Concerning this clone: As yet, its antigen is unknown.

V lost 9 bases and J 2 bases, leaving 9 bases between the germline ends. The CDR3 loop spans 12 amino acids. CDR1 and CDR2 (germline): KGHDR, SFDVKD. Some clones are missing from TCRdb's copy, which holds only in-frame ones; the method was immunoSEQ multiplex PCR. The sample has roughly 120,000 clones, approximately 90% seen once. This TCR came from an adult who received the AZD1222 COVID-19 vaccine. The starting material was peripheral blood, obtained 28 days after the second AZD1222 dose. The chain couples TRBV24-1 to TRBJ2-5, with D maybe TRBD1 (5 bases). CDR3 sequence reads: CATPGLQETQYF. CDR3 DNA: TGTGCCACCCCAGGGTTACAAGAGACCCAGTACTTC.